These 10 T cell receptor beta chains share one sample of origin, sequenced in a study of T cell repertoires in cytomegalovirus infection. The antigens of these receptors remain unknown. In TCRdb, the reads were re-called with MiXCR into one record per CDR3 protein. In the table there are over 250,000 distinct CDR3 sequences, under 25% of which are singletons. The sample consisted of cultured PBMCs, taken from culture after CMV antigen stimulation. The receptors were sampled from a human donor in good health (CMV status not recorded). Some clones in this sample may be carry-over from other donors' samples.

This chain connects TRBV12-3 or TRBV12-4 to TRBJ2-2, with D possibly being TRBD1 (7 bases). The CDR3 length is 18 residues. Trimming removed 4 bases at V and 0 bases at J, with 18 bases between. The CDR3, as DNA: TGTGCCAGCAGTTCCCGGCAGGGGGGATGGTCGAACACCGGGGAGCTGTTTTTT. Amino acids: CASSSRQGGWSNTGELFF.

This chain uses TRBV6-5 with TRBJ1-4; D is ambiguous. Trimming took off 4 bases at V and 0 bases at J, with 15 bases between the two ends. The germline gives CDR1 MNHEY, CDR2 SVGAGI. The CDR3 is 17 residues long. The CDR3 region has the DNA TGTGCCAGCAGTTTTAAGTGGGGTCTTGCAACTAATGAAAAACTGTTTTTT. It encodes CASSFKWGLATNEKLFF.

In its sample, this clonotype was seen a few times. V and J are TRBV24-1 and TRBJ2-1; 8 bases agree with TRBD2. The CDR3 sequence is 16 residues long. Germline V lookup: CDR1 KGHDR, CDR2 SFDVKD. The V gene end was trimmed by 2 bases and the J gene end by 5 bases; junction bases not matched to a gene: 7. In nucleotides, the CDR3 is TGTGCCACCAGTGATTCCGGGACTAGAAGGAACAATGAGCAGTTCTTC. Translation: CATSDSGTRRNNEQFF.

The chain employs TRBV11-2 and TRBJ1-2; D is ambiguous. V was clipped by 0 bases and J by 7 bases, with 9 bases between them. Germline CDR1 is SGHAT and CDR2 is FQNNGV. The CDR3 sequence is 13 residues long. CDR3 amino acids: CASSLDLSGGYTF. The CDR3 nucleotides read TGTGCCAGCAGCTTAGATCTCAGTGGTGGCTACACCTTC.

The chain links TRBV2 to TRBJ2-7, with D perhaps TRBD1 (6 bases). Germline V CDR1 and CDR2: SNHLY, FYNNEI. There are 13 residues in the CDR3. V lost 8 bases to trimming and J lost 2 bases, with 13 bases between them. The CDR3 coding sequence is TGTGCCAGCGGACAGATTACCACCTACGAGCAGTACTTC. It is translated as CASGQITTYEQYF.

This clonotype was counted many times. The chain has TRBV11-3 and TRBJ2-1, with TRBD2 identical over 10 bases. The CDR3 has 16 residues. The germline V gene has CDR1 SGHNT and CDR2 YENEEA. Trimming took 5 bases from V and 6 from J; bases not matched to a gene: 10. The CDR3: CASSGAGTSATNEQFF. As DNA, the CDR3 is TGTGCCAGCAGCGGAGCCGGGACTAGCGCCACCAATGAGCAGTTCTTC.

V is TRBV4-3 and J is TRBJ1-6, with D perhaps matching TRBD1 (6 bases). This CDR3 region has 14 residues. Germline assignment: CDR1 LGHNA and CDR2 YSLEER. Trimming cost V 0 bases and J 10 bases, with 10 bases left between them. The CDR3 sequence: CASSQDSGVSPLHF. CDR3 nucleotide sequence: TGCGCCAGCAGCCAAGATTCAGGGGTATCACCCCTCCACTTT.

The rearrangement uses TRBV10-3 and TRBJ2-2, with 8 bases matching TRBD1. J was trimmed by 5 bases and V by 9 bases; bases with no gene match: 5. The CDR3 covers 13 residues. Germline values: CDR1 ENHRY, CDR2 SYGVKD. The chain's CDR3 is CAMRTGSTGELFF. CDR3 bases: TGTGCCATGAGGACAGGGTCAACCGGGGAGCTGTTTTTT.

This clonotype was counted ten times or more. The chain employs TRBV20-1 and TRBJ2-7; possible D gene TRBD2, 6 bases. The ends were cut back, 2 bases at V and 0 bases at J, with 14 bases in the middle. Germline CDR1 DFQATT, CDR2 SNEGSKA (reference sequence). The length of the CDR3 is 15 residues. CDR3 DNA sequence: TGCAGTGCTAGAAGGTCTAGCGACTACTCCTACGAGCAGTACTTC. It specifies CSARRSSDYSYEQYF.

The chain combines TRBV27 with TRBJ1-2; perhaps TRBD1 as D (6 bases). Germline V gene sequence: CDR1 MNHEY, CDR2 SMNVEV (reference sequence). Trimming shortened V by 1 base and J by 6 bases, and 9 bases separated the two germline ends. The CDR3 is made up of 13 amino acids. CDR3 residues: CASSLYQGHGYTF. The CDR3 DNA sequence: TGTGCCAGCAGTTTATATCAGGGGCATGGCTACACCTTC.